Below are 29 T cell receptor beta chains sequenced from a single sample in a study of blood T cell repertoires in COVID-19. Produced via immunoSEQ multiplex PCR; TCRdb's table is partial and in-frame only. The sample includes about 200,000 clones, 90% of them seen just once. The specimen sequenced was peripheral blood. All receptors come from a man in his fifties or sixties with acute or convalescent COVID-19.

This clone occurred a few times. This chain links TRBV18 with TRBJ2-7; TRBD1 matches 7 bases. Germline CDR1 and CDR2: KGHSH and LQKENI. CDR3 length: 14 amino acids. The junction had 17 bases not matched to a gene; V was cut back by 6 bases and J by 12 bases. This CDR3 reads CASSPGTDPSPRYF. Here the CDR3 DNA reads TGTGCCAGCTCTCCCGGGACAGACCCCTCCCCGCGGTACTTC.

The J gene is TRBJ2-5, the V gene TRBV7-6; TRBD1 is a possible D gene (6 bases). The length of the CDR3 is 15 residues. With 7 bases removed from V and 5 bases from J, the gap between germline ends came to 20 bases. CDR1 and CDR2 (germline): SGHVS, FNYEAQ. The CDR3 here is CASTLGSGRGETQYF. The CDR3 region has the DNA TGTGCCAGCACCCTTGGGAGCGGAAGGGGGGAGACCCAGTACTTC.

The chain links TRBV7-3 to TRBJ2-6; tentatively, D is TRBD2 (5 bases). This CDR3 is 17 amino acids long. V lost 5 bases, J lost 4 bases, and 18 bases lay in between. From germline, CDR1 is SGHTA and CDR2 FQGTGA. The CDR3 region has the DNA TGTGCCAGCAGCCCAACCGGGATCACTCGGGGGGCCAACGTCCTGACTTTC. The encoded protein is CASSPTGITRGANVLTF.

This clone appeared a single time. The rearrangement joins TRBV7-8 to TRBJ1-4; unclear D gene. V was cut by 3 bases and J by 3 bases, with 8 bases left in between. Looked up from germline, CDR1 is SGHVS and CDR2 is FQNEAQ. The CDR3 runs to 14 residues. In DNA form, the CDR3 reads TGTGCCAGCAGCTTGGGCAGAGCTAATGAAAAACTGTTTTTT. Translation gives CASSLGRANEKLFF.

The chain joins TRBV2 to TRBJ1-5; D is unresolved. Germline loops: CDR1 SNHLY, CDR2 FYNNEI. V was shortened by 1 base and J by 1 base, with 11 bases between the two germline ends. This CDR3 comprises 16 residues. For the CDR3, the DNA is TGTGCCAGCAGTGAAGACTCGCCAGGCAGCAATCAGCCCCAGCATTTT. Protein product: CASSEDSPGSNQPQHF.

The chain carries TRBV29-1 and TRBJ2-7, with TRBD2 matching 13 bases. The CDR3 spans 12 residues. Germline V gene lookup returns CDR1 SQVTM and CDR2 ANQGSEA. The J segment lost 6 bases and the V segment lost 6 bases, leaving 2 bases of the junction unmatched. The CDR3 bases are TGCAGCGTCGGACTAGCGGGAGCCGAGCAGTACTTC. Protein product: CSVGLAGAEQYF.

V usage is TRBV27 and J usage is TRBJ2-5; weak D call: TRBD2 (5 bases). This CDR3 comprises 15 residues. Trimming removed 5 bases at V and 3 bases at J, with 16 bases between. Germline V lookup: CDR1 MNHEY, CDR2 SMNVEV (reference sequence). CDR3 sequence (DNA): TGTGCCAGCAGTCCGGACCCCGGGGTGAAAGAGACCCAGTACTTC. The encoded protein is CASSPDPGVKETQYF.

The V call is TRBV19, the J call TRBJ1-6; D may be TRBD1 (5 bases). Trimming left V 0 bases short and J 0 bases short, with 12 bases between. Germline V gene data show CDR1 as LNHDA and CDR2 as SQIVND (reference sequence). The CDR3 contains 18 residues. The CDR3 region has the DNA TGTGCCAGTAGTATAGATATGCGACAGTACTCCTATAATTCACCCCTCCACTTT. Its translation: CASSIDMRQYSYNSPLHF.

The rearrangement uses TRBV28 and TRBJ1-6; the match to TRBD1 covers 11 bases. Germline V lookup: CDR1 MDHEN, CDR2 SYDVKM. This CDR3 region has 15 residues. The V and J ends lost 8 bases and 7 bases, in that order; junction bases with no gene match: 7. The CDR3: CASYGTGGRNSPLHF. CDR3 bases: TGTGCCAGCTACGGGACAGGGGGACGCAATTCACCCCTCCACTTT.

The chain is built from TRBV10-3 and TRBJ1-1, with 9 bases identical to TRBD1. J was trimmed by 4 bases and V by 10 bases; bases with no gene match: 1. CDR3 size: 11 residues. Germline values: CDR1 ENHRY, CDR2 SYGVKD. Here the CDR3 reads CATTGGTEAFF. The CDR3 DNA reads TGTGCCACGACAGGGGGCACTGAAGCTTTCTTT.

The CDR3 reads CASSYSSVGGDEEQYV. The DNA for the CDR3 is TGTGCCAGCAGTTACTCATCCGTGGGGGGGGATGAGGAGCAGTACGTC. The V gene is TRBV6-2 or TRBV6-3, the J gene TRBJ2-7, with TRBD2 identical over 7 bases. The CDR3 has 16 residues. Germline lookup yields CDR1 MNHEY and CDR2 SVGEGT. Germline trimming cut 0 bases from V and 7 bases from J; bases unmatched to any gene: 12.

The chain couples TRBV6-5 to TRBJ2-2, with a tentative D call TRBD2 (7 bases). The germline V and J ends were trimmed by 4 bases and 4 bases, with 13 bases remaining between them. The germline V gene encodes CDR1 MNHEY and CDR2 SVGAGI. CDR3 length equals 15 residues. CDR3 bases: TGTGCCAGCAGTTCCCGGGGGGCGGTCACCGGGGAGCTGTTTTTT. Amino acid sequence: CASSSRGAVTGELFF.

V usage is TRBV9 and J usage is TRBJ2-1; D may be TRBD2 (5 bases). Trimming removed 3 bases at V and 10 bases at J, with 11 bases between. Germline loops: CDR1 SGDLS, CDR2 YYNGEE. The CDR3 has 12 amino acids. The CDR3 nucleotides are TGTGCCAGCAGCGGATTTGGCGGGGAGCAGTTCTTC. Translating it yields CASSGFGGEQFF.

DNA of the CDR3: TGTGCCAGCAGCGTTGGGGTGACAGGAAGGACCTCTGGGGCCAACGTCCTGACTTTC. It is translated as CASSVGVTGRTSGANVLTF. The chain recombines TRBV9 with TRBJ2-6; a weak D match, TRBD1 (6 bases). CDR3 size: 19 residues. CDR1 is SGDLS and CDR2 is YYNGEE in the germline V gene. V was cut by 2 bases and J by 0 bases, with 18 bases left in between.

The gene calls are TRBV10-3 and TRBJ1-3; TRBD1 matches 9 bases. From germline, CDR1 is ENHRY and CDR2 SYGVKD. The CDR3 runs 18 residues. Losses at the gene ends were 1 base for V and 2 bases for J; bases not matched to a gene: 9. CDR3 sequence reads: CAISELKGQGRTGNTIYF. The CDR3 DNA sequence: TGTGCCATCAGTGAGTTAAAGGGACAGGGACGAACTGGAAACACCATATATTTT.

The J gene is TRBJ2-7, the V gene TRBV21-1; the D call TRBD2 from the table was never checked on the DNA. TRBV21-1 is assigned pseudogene status. The CDR3 spans 15 residues. In nucleotides, the CDR3 is TGTGCCAGCAGCAAAGGAGGGCCAGTCCACTACGAGCAGTACTTC. Encoded protein: CASSKGGPVHYEQYF.

In nucleotides, the CDR3 is TGCGCCAGCAGCCAAGACTCCGACAGATCGAACACTGAAGCTTTCTTT. Translation: CASSQDSDRSNTEAFF. V is TRBV4-1 and J is TRBJ1-1; perhaps TRBD1 as D (5 bases). This CDR3 region has 16 residues. Germline assignment: CDR1 MGHRA and CDR2 YSYEKL. V dropped 0 bases and J dropped 1 base, with 12 bases sitting between them.

The rearrangement joins TRBV30 to TRBJ1-1, with TRBD1 matching over 8 bases. CDR1 and CDR2 (germline): GTSNPN, SVGIG (reference sequence). The CDR3 is 13 amino acids. The V and J ends lost 3 bases and 4 bases, in that order; junction bases with no gene match: 4. CDR3 bases: TGTGCCTGGAGAGGACAGGGTGGCACTGAAGCTTTCTTT. This sequence encodes CAWRGQGGTEAFF.

The V call is TRBV29-1, the J call TRBJ1-1; 9 bases agree with TRBD1. From germline, CDR1 is SQVTM and CDR2 ANQGSEA. This CDR3 region has 13 residues. V shed 2 bases and J 14 bases; nucleotides not matched to a gene: 12. CDR3 residues: CSVENRDRVGCFF. For the CDR3, the DNA is TGCAGCGTTGAAAACCGGGACAGGGTTGGGTGCTTCTTT.

The chain is built from TRBV7-9 and TRBJ2-1; D is ambiguous. The CDR3 extends over 13 amino acids. Germline assignment: CDR1 SEHNR and CDR2 FQNEAQ (reference sequence). V was clipped by 5 bases and J by 4 bases, with 9 bases between them. The CDR3 bases are TGTGCCAGCAGCCCCCAGTCTTACAATGAGCAGTTCTTC. Translation: CASSPQSYNEQFF.

CDR3 amino acids: CASSPGSGGRETQYF. CDR3 bases: TGTGCCAGCTCACCTGGTAGCGGGGGAAGGGAGACCCAGTACTTC. The chain joins TRBV18 to TRBJ2-5; 9 bases fit TRBD2. CDR3 length: 15 residues. Germline V gene lookup returns CDR1 KGHSH and CDR2 LQKENI. V lost 3 bases and J lost 5; bases outside the gene matches: 7.

The DNA for the CDR3 is TGTGCCAGCAGCTCGCCGGTCGGGTACGAGCAGTACTTC. Translating gives CASSSPVGYEQYF. V gene TRBV13 combines with J gene TRBJ2-7; D is undetermined. V was pared by 4 bases and J by 4 bases, with 11 bases between. The CDR3 has 13 residues. CDR1 is PRHDT and CDR2 is FYEKMQ in the germline V gene (reference sequence).

V usage is TRBV7-9 and J usage is TRBJ2-7, with 7 bases that match TRBD1. This CDR3 is 15 amino acids long. The ends lost 8 bases at V and 6 bases at J; junction bases unmatched: 16. Germline CDR1 SEHNR, CDR2 FQNEAQ (reference sequence). This CDR3 is CASGRGGTTMGEQYF. The CDR3 nucleotides are TGTGCCAGCGGACGAGGGGGCACCACTATGGGCGAGCAGTACTTC.

The count of this clone is one. The V and J genes are TRBV24-1 and TRBJ1-2; D not certain. The CDR3 contains 12 residues. Germline V gives CDR1 KGHDR, CDR2 SFDVKD. Trimming removed 4 bases at V and 2 bases at J, with 4 bases between. The CDR3 reads CATSERNYGYTF. CDR3 DNA: TGTGCCACCAGTGAGCGGAACTATGGCTACACCTTC.

The rearrangement joins TRBV6-1 to TRBJ2-3; TRBD2 aligns across 12 bases. Germline values: CDR1 MNHNS, CDR2 SASEGT. The CDR3 extends over 17 amino acids. The V segment lost 3 bases and the J segment 1 base; nucleotides outside the gene matches: 5. In DNA, the CDR3 is TGTGCCAGCAGTGAGACTAGCGGGGGATGGGGCACAGATACGCAGTATTTT. It yields the protein CASSETSGGWGTDTQYF.

The J gene is TRBJ2-1, the V gene TRBV18; 12 bases are shared with TRBD2. This CDR3 contains 18 residues. Germline CDR1 is KGHSH and CDR2 is LQKENI. The ends lost 3 bases at V and 0 bases at J; junction bases unmatched: 6. Written as DNA, the CDR3 is TGTGCCAGCTCACCCGCTACTAGCGGGGGGCGCTCCTACAATGAGCAGTTCTTC. This codes for CASSPATSGGRSYNEQFF.

V usage is TRBV4-2 and J usage is TRBJ2-1, with 12 bases fitting TRBD2. This CDR3 spans 16 amino acids. With 4 bases clipped from V and 6 bases from J, the junction kept 7 bases outside the gene matches. Per the germline V gene, CDR1 is LGHNA and CDR2 is YNFKEQ. CDR3 sequence reads: CASSRTGTSGSNEQFF. For the CDR3, the DNA is TGTGCCAGCAGCCGGACCGGGACTAGCGGGTCCAATGAGCAGTTCTTC.

This chain links TRBV5-1 with TRBJ1-3; D gene ambiguous. Trimming cost V 0 bases and J 0 bases, with 13 bases left between them. Germline V CDR1 and CDR2: SGHRS, YFSETQ. This CDR3 has 17 amino acids. The CDR3 DNA sequence: TGCGCCAGCAGCTTGGCTCCCCCCGGGATCTCTGGAAACACCATATATTTT. Translating gives CASSLAPPGISGNTIYF.

The chain combines TRBV7-8 with TRBJ2-2, with 8 bases aligning to TRBD2. The junction had 5 bases not matched to a gene; V was cut back by 2 bases and J by 6 bases. The CDR3 totals 15 residues. The germline CDR1 and CDR2 sequences are SGHVS and FQNEAQ. CDR3 in amino acids: CASSLSGSLAGELFF. The CDR3 DNA follows: TGTGCCAGCAGCTTAAGCGGGAGTCTCGCCGGGGAGCTGTTTTTT.